These T cell receptor beta chains were read from a single sample in a study of Graves' ophthalmopathy and Graves' hyperthyroidism. Each CDR3 protein gets one entry after TCRdb re-called the multiplex PCR reads with MiXCR. The table shows some 520,000 distinct CDR3 sequences, with roughly an eighth occurring only once. The sample comprised blood. Source of these receptors: a woman aged 30 to 39 with Graves' ophthalmopathy. Both conserved end residues are part of each CDR3. Each record gives: CDR3 protein, CDR3 DNA, V gene, D gene, J gene, clone size. D genes are given only for firm matches. The size of a clone is reported for some rows only, either as once, few or many, or as a class for expanded clones.

CDR3aa: CASSWSGRARDEQYF
CDR3nt: TGCGCCAGCAGCTGGAGCGGGAGGGCCAGGGACGAGCAGTACTTC
v_gene: TRBV5-1
d_gene: TRBD2
j_gene: TRBJ2-7
abundance: NA

CDR3aa: CASSRWGTVQSYEQYF
CDR3nt: TGTGCCAGCAGCCGATGGGGGACAGTCCAATCCTACGAGCAGTACTTC
v_gene: TRBV6-1
d_gene: TRBD1
j_gene: TRBJ2-7
abundance: NA

CDR3aa: CASCRRGNTGELFF
CDR3nt: TGTGCCAGCTGCCGGCGGGGAAACACCGGGGAGCTGTTTTTT
v_gene: TRBV11-2
d_gene: NA
j_gene: TRBJ2-2
abundance: NA

CDR3aa: CSARDGRQGAKNIQYF
CDR3nt: TGCAGTGCTAGAGATGGGAGACAGGGGGCCAAAAACATTCAGTACTTC
v_gene: TRBV20-1
d_gene: TRBD1
j_gene: TRBJ2-4
abundance: many

CDR3aa: CASSPDVIANYGYTF
CDR3nt: TGTGCCAGCAGCCCGGACGTCATAGCTAACTATGGCTACACCTTC
v_gene: TRBV12-3/TRBV12-4
d_gene: NA
j_gene: TRBJ1-2
abundance: many

CDR3aa: CASSEMGRQPQHF
CDR3nt: TGTGCCAGCAGTGAAATGGGACGCCAGCCCCAGCATTTT
v_gene: TRBV6-1
d_gene: NA
j_gene: TRBJ1-5
abundance: many

CDR3aa: CASSFQGRETQYF
CDR3nt: TGTGCCAGCAGTTTTCAGGGGCGGGAGACCCAGTACTTC
v_gene: TRBV12-3/TRBV12-4
d_gene: NA
j_gene: TRBJ2-5
abundance: many

CDR3aa: CASSSIPTGYYGYTF
CDR3nt: TGTGCCAGCAGTTCTATCCCCACAGGATACTATGGCTACACCTTC
v_gene: TRBV7-9
d_gene: NA
j_gene: TRBJ1-2
abundance: NA

CDR3aa: CASSMPGLTGNTIYF
CDR3nt: TGTGCCAGTAGTATGCCAGGACTAACTGGAAACACCATATATTTT
v_gene: TRBV19
d_gene: NA
j_gene: TRBJ1-3
abundance: many

CDR3aa: CASSTEMGTEAFF
CDR3nt: TGTGCCAGCAGCACAGAGATGGGCACTGAAGCTTTCTTT
v_gene: TRBV9
d_gene: NA
j_gene: TRBJ1-1
abundance: many

CDR3aa: CASSLSAEEQYF
CDR3nt: TGTGCCAGCAGTTTGTCGGCGGAGGAGCAGTACTTC
v_gene: TRBV12-3/TRBV12-4
d_gene: NA
j_gene: TRBJ2-7
abundance: many

CDR3aa: CASSSTGPMGPQHF
CDR3nt: TGTGCCAGCAGTTCGACAGGGCCCATGGGGCCCCAGCATTTT
v_gene: TRBV28
d_gene: TRBD1
j_gene: TRBJ1-5
abundance: many

CDR3aa: CASSWDRGSPLHF
CDR3nt: TGTGCCAGCAGCTGGGACAGGGGGTCACCCCTCCACTTT
v_gene: TRBV7-3
d_gene: TRBD1
j_gene: TRBJ1-6
abundance: many

CDR3aa: CSAEWDAEIGNTIYF
CDR3nt: TGCAGCGCTGAATGGGACGCCGAGATTGGAAACACCATATATTTT
v_gene: TRBV20-1
d_gene: NA
j_gene: TRBJ1-3
abundance: NA

CDR3aa: CASSYTRSVGETQYF
CDR3nt: TGTGCCAGCAGTTACACCCGGTCGGTGGGAGAGACCCAGTACTTC
v_gene: TRBV6-5
d_gene: NA
j_gene: TRBJ2-5
abundance: many

CDR3aa: CASSSRDRVGAEAFF
CDR3nt: TGTGCCAGCAGCTCCCGGGACAGGGTTGGGGCTGAAGCTTTCTTT
v_gene: TRBV5-6
d_gene: TRBD1
j_gene: TRBJ1-1
abundance: NA

CDR3aa: CASSYGQEAFF
CDR3nt: TGTGCCAGCAGTTATGGACAGGAAGCTTTCTTT
v_gene: TRBV6-5
d_gene: NA
j_gene: TRBJ1-1
abundance: NA

CDR3aa: CASSSLVKGDTGELFF
CDR3nt: TGTGCCAGCAGCTCTCTTGTGAAAGGGGACACCGGGGAGCTGTTTTTT
v_gene: TRBV7-8
d_gene: NA
j_gene: TRBJ2-2
abundance: many

CDR3aa: CASSFTETEGNTIYF
CDR3nt: TGTGCCAGCAGTTTCACCGAGACAGAAGGAAACACCATATATTTT
v_gene: TRBV28
d_gene: NA
j_gene: TRBJ1-3
abundance: many

CDR3aa: CASSPNTRGYTF
CDR3nt: TGTGCCAGCTCACCTAACACTCGCGGCTACACCTTC
v_gene: TRBV18
d_gene: NA
j_gene: TRBJ1-2
abundance: NA

CDR3aa: CASSYYARRGYTF
CDR3nt: TGCGCCAGCTCCTATTATGCCCGACGTGGCTACACCTTC
v_gene: TRBV4-1
d_gene: NA
j_gene: TRBJ1-2
abundance: many

CDR3aa: CSAPRTGYEQYF
CDR3nt: TGCAGTGCGCCTCGGACAGGGTACGAGCAGTACTTC
v_gene: TRBV20-1
d_gene: TRBD1
j_gene: TRBJ2-7
abundance: NA

CDR3aa: CSVPGTGRPEQYF
CDR3nt: TGCAGCGTCCCCGGGACAGGGAGGCCCGAGCAGTACTTC
v_gene: TRBV29-1
d_gene: TRBD1
j_gene: TRBJ2-7
abundance: NA

CDR3aa: CASTPGQGSYEQYF
CDR3nt: TGTGCCAGCACTCCGGGACAGGGATCCTACGAGCAGTACTTC
v_gene: TRBV6-1
d_gene: TRBD1
j_gene: TRBJ2-7
abundance: many

CDR3aa: CASSLVGPGPNTGELFF
CDR3nt: TGTGCCAGCAGCTTAGTGGGGCCGGGTCCGAACACCGGGGAGCTGTTTTTT
v_gene: TRBV11-2
d_gene: NA
j_gene: TRBJ2-2
abundance: NA

CDR3aa: CASSFGLGGQPQHF
CDR3nt: TGTGCCAGCAGCTTCGGGCTGGGAGGACAGCCTCAGCATTTT
v_gene: TRBV11-2
d_gene: NA
j_gene: TRBJ1-5
abundance: NA

CDR3aa: CAWSVPPQETQYF
CDR3nt: TGTGCCTGGAGTGTACCCCCCCAAGAGACCCAGTACTTC
v_gene: TRBV30
d_gene: NA
j_gene: TRBJ2-5
abundance: many

CDR3aa: CASSPAGGSETQYF
CDR3nt: TGTGCCAGCAGCCCCGCAGGGGGTTCAGAGACCCAGTACTTC
v_gene: TRBV9
d_gene: TRBD1
j_gene: TRBJ2-5
abundance: NA

CDR3aa: CASSYGEMNTEAFF
CDR3nt: TGTGCCAGCAGTTACGGGGAAATGAACACTGAAGCTTTCTTT
v_gene: TRBV6-6
d_gene: NA
j_gene: TRBJ1-1
abundance: many

CDR3aa: CASSQGGGHDYGYTF
CDR3nt: TGTGCCAGCAGCCAAGGCGGGGGGCACGACTATGGCTACACCTTC
v_gene: TRBV4-2
d_gene: NA
j_gene: TRBJ1-2
abundance: many

CDR3aa: CASSRPGTANTEAFF
CDR3nt: TGTGCCAGCAGCCGCCCCGGGACAGCTAACACTGAAGCTTTCTTT
v_gene: TRBV28
d_gene: TRBD1
j_gene: TRBJ1-1
abundance: once

CDR3aa: CASSSGIRVGNQPQHF
CDR3nt: TGTGCCAGCAGTTCGGGCATCAGGGTGGGGAATCAGCCCCAGCATTTT
v_gene: TRBV12-3/TRBV12-4
d_gene: NA
j_gene: TRBJ1-5
abundance: many

CDR3aa: CASSETDRGNSPLHF
CDR3nt: TGTGCCAGCAGTGAGACGGACAGGGGTAATTCACCCCTCCACTTT
v_gene: TRBV2
d_gene: TRBD1
j_gene: TRBJ1-6
abundance: NA

CDR3aa: CASRDYSNQPQHF
CDR3nt: TGTGCCAGCAGGGACTATAGCAATCAGCCCCAGCATTTT
v_gene: TRBV6-1
d_gene: NA
j_gene: TRBJ1-5
abundance: many

CDR3aa: CASSLEGNPWESGYTF
CDR3nt: TGTGCCAGCAGCTTAGAGGGCAACCCCTGGGAGTCTGGCTACACCTTC
v_gene: TRBV11-2
d_gene: NA
j_gene: TRBJ1-2
abundance: many

CDR3aa: CASSEGALLNSPLHF
CDR3nt: TGCGCCAGCAGTGAGGGGGCGCTCTTGAATTCACCCCTCCACTTT
v_gene: TRBV10-2
d_gene: NA
j_gene: TRBJ1-6
abundance: few

CDR3aa: CASSLIWTGRGEQYF
CDR3nt: TGTGCCAGCAGTTTAATATGGACAGGGAGGGGAGAGCAGTACTTC
v_gene: TRBV27
d_gene: NA
j_gene: TRBJ2-7
abundance: many

CDR3aa: CASRPGRYSFYGYTF
CDR3nt: TGTGCCAGCAGACCGGGTCGGTATTCATTCTATGGCTACACCTTC
v_gene: TRBV27
d_gene: NA
j_gene: TRBJ1-2
abundance: many

CDR3aa: CATSRGRQIYGYTF
CDR3nt: TGTGCCACCAGCAGAGGACGGCAAATCTATGGCTACACCTTC
v_gene: TRBV15
d_gene: NA
j_gene: TRBJ1-2
abundance: many

CDR3aa: CASSLVGQGTDGYTF
CDR3nt: TGTGCCAGCAGTTTAGTAGGACAGGGGACGGATGGCTACACCTTC
v_gene: TRBV12-3/TRBV12-4
d_gene: TRBD1
j_gene: TRBJ1-2
abundance: many

CDR3aa: CASSLNFAAEAFF
CDR3nt: TGTGCCAGCAGCTTAAATTTCGCGGCAGAAGCTTTCTTT
v_gene: TRBV11-2
d_gene: NA
j_gene: TRBJ1-1
abundance: many

CDR3aa: CASSYSGTGPNNQPQHF
CDR3nt: TGTGCCAGCAGTTACTCGGGGACGGGGCCTAACAATCAGCCCCAGCATTTT
v_gene: TRBV6-5
d_gene: NA
j_gene: TRBJ1-5
abundance: many

CDR3aa: CASSVLSSYNSPLHF
CDR3nt: TGTGCCAGCAGCGTCCTCAGCTCCTATAATTCACCCCTCCACTTT
v_gene: TRBV9
d_gene: NA
j_gene: TRBJ1-6
abundance: many

CDR3aa: CASSLYTSGLPYEQYF
CDR3nt: TGTGCCAGCAGTTTATATACTAGCGGGTTGCCATACGAGCAGTACTTC
v_gene: TRBV28
d_gene: TRBD2
j_gene: TRBJ2-7
abundance: many